A selection of T cell receptor beta chains follows, all from one sample in a study of shared clonotypes between healthy human individuals. The protocol was immunoSEQ multiplex PCR, while the TCRdb copy is restricted to in-frame clones and leaves out a portion. The sample gives roughly 2.5 million clones, 85% to 95% of which show up once; roughly 0.14% is in the top ten. The sample was naive CD4+ T cells sorted from blood. These receptor sequences come from a man in his late teens or twenties in good health. The CDR3 runs from the conserved cysteine through the conserved F or W. Each record gives: D gene, J gene, clone size, V gene, CDR3 length, CDR3 protein, CDR3 DNA. A D gene is named only where the DNA matches it firmly. Some rows mark clone size as missing; the rest say once, few, many or name a class of expanded clone.

NA	TRBJ2-5	NA	TRBV5-4	13	CASSLAGTETQYF	TGTGCCAGCAGCTTGGCAGGGACGGAGACCCAGTACTTC
TRBD2	TRBJ2-1	NA	TRBV7-3	15	CASSLMTAGGQEQFF	TGTGCCAGCAGCTTAATGACTGCGGGGGGGCAAGAGCAGTTCTTC
NA	TRBJ1-2	NA	TRBV2	12	CASSPGLDGYTF	TGTGCCAGCAGTCCAGGGTTAGATGGCTACACCTTC
NA	TRBJ2-5	once	TRBV10-3	17	CAISEPLASGGGETQYF	TGTGCCATCAGTGAGCCTCTTGCGTCCGGCGGTGGAGAGACCCAGTACTTC
NA	TRBJ1-1	NA	TRBV18	14	CASSPADMNTEAFF	TGTGCCAGCTCACCGGCGGACATGAACACTGAAGCTTTCTTT
TRBD2	TRBJ2-1	NA	TRBV11-3	15	CASSSLTSGRREQFF	TGTGCCAGCAGCTCCTTGACTAGCGGGCGCCGGGAGCAGTTCTTC
NA	TRBJ1-1	few	TRBV2	13	CASSTQMNTEAFF	TGTGCCAGCAGTACACAGATGAACACTGAAGCTTTCTTT
TRBD2	TRBJ2-5	NA	TRBV9	13	CASSVQGGETQYF	TGTGCCAGCAGCGTACAGGGAGGGGAGACCCAGTACTTC
NA	TRBJ2-7	NA	TRBV5-5	15	CASSLESGLFYEQYF	TGTGCCAGCAGCTTGGAAAGCGGACTCTTCTACGAGCAGTACTTC
NA	TRBJ1-1	NA	TRBV9	14	CASSVGTLNTEAFF	TGTGCCAGCAGCGTCGGGACGTTGAACACTGAAGCTTTCTTT
TRBD2	TRBJ2-3	NA	TRBV9	17	CASRSRTSGVSTDTQYF	TGTGCCAGCAGAAGCAGGACTAGCGGGGTTAGCACAGATACGCAGTATTTT
NA	TRBJ1-4	NA	TRBV25-1	16	CASSEGGTLRGEKLFF	TGTGCCAGCAGTGAAGGAGGCACTTTAAGAGGGGAAAAACTGTTTTTT
TRBD1	TRBJ2-2	NA	TRBV5-1	12	CASKGAVGELFF	TGCGCCAGCAAGGGGGCGGTCGGGGAGCTGTTTTTT
NA	TRBJ2-3	NA	TRBV9	14	CASSTGYGTDTQYF	TGTGCCAGCAGCACAGGGTACGGCACAGATACGCAGTATTTT
NA	TRBJ1-5	NA	TRBV30	12	CAWQTENQPQHF	TGTGCCTGGCAGACAGAGAATCAGCCCCAGCATTTT
TRBD2	TRBJ2-2	once	TRBV9	15	CASSVKAGSTGELFF	TGTGCCAGCAGCGTCAAAGCGGGGTCTACCGGGGAGCTGTTTTTT
NA	TRBJ1-4	NA	TRBV4-2	14	CASSQDLGGEKLFF	TGTGCCAGCAGCCAAGATCTCGGCGGTGAAAAACTGTTTTTT
TRBD1	TRBJ1-1	NA	TRBV6-6	14	CASSYSDRGTEAFF	TGTGCCAGCAGTTACTCGGACAGGGGGACTGAAGCTTTCTTT